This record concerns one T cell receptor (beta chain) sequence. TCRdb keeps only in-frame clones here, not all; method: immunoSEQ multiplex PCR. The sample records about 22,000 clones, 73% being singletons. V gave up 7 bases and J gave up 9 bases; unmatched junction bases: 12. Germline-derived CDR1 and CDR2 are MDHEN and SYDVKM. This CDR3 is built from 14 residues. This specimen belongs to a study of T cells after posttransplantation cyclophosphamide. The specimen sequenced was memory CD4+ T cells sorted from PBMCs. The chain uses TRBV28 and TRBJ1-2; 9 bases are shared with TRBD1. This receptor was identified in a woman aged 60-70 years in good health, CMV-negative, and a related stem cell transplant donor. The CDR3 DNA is TGTGCCAGCACCTTTAAACAGGGGGCCATCAGCTACACCTTC. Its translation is CASTFKQGAISYTF.